This T cell receptor beta chain came from a study of control samples from healthy donors and cancer patients. The CDR3 is 14 residues long. CDR1 is SNHLY and CDR2 is FYNNEI in the germline V gene. Trimming left V 11 bases short and J 1 base short, with 18 bases between. Profiled with immunoSEQ multiplex PCR; TCRdb holds only in-frame clones, not every one. The data contain roughly 80,000 clones, about 88% of them seen just once; the ten biggest clones take up around 5.7%. This clonotype originated in a woman between 45 and 65 years old in good health. This chain connects TRBV2 to TRBJ2-7; D may be TRBD1 or TRBD2 (5 bases each). The sequenced sample was blood. The CDR3 nucleotides are TGTGCCGCGGCGATGGGACGGACTTCCTACGAGCAGTACTTC. Translating it yields CAAAMGRTSYEQYF.